The rows below give T cell receptor beta chains drawn from one sample of a study of post-analysis software for immune sequencing data. In TCRdb, the PCR reads were re-called with MiXCR into one record per CDR3 protein. This repertoire shows hundreds of thousands of distinct CDR3 sequences, 55% to 70% found once; its top ten account for 11%. Sequencing input: blood. These receptors were taken from a girl aged 2 to 9 with multiple sclerosis. Both conserved end residues are part of each CDR3. The D gene is left open where the match is weak. Only some rows state a clone size, as once, few, many or a class for expanded clones.

v_gene	len	d_gene	abundance	j_gene	CDR3nt	CDR3aa
TRBV29-1	14	-	few	TRBJ1-2	TGCAGCGTTGTCTTCGCGGCAGCCGACTATGGCTACACCTTC	CSVVFAAADYGYTF
TRBV15	13	TRBD2	-	TRBJ2-5	TGTGCCACCAGCAGAGATCGGGGGGACCCTGTGTACTTC	CATSRDRGDPVYF
TRBV25-1	14	-	once	TRBJ1-5	TGTGCCAGCAGTCCTGAAACAGGGAATCAGCCCCAGCATTTT	CASSPETGNQPQHF
TRBV15	15	-	-	TRBJ2-7	TGTGCCACTAGTGCCAACCCAACTAGTATCTACGAGCAGTACTTC	CATSANPTSIYEQYF
TRBV11-2	16	TRBD2	few	TRBJ2-1	TGTGCCAGCAGCTTATCGCGACTAGCGCCCTACAATGAGCAGTTCTTC	CASSLSRLAPYNEQFF
TRBV7-9	14	-	few	TRBJ2-5	TGTGCCAGCAGCAGGGGACCTGGGGGAGAGACCCAGTACTTC	CASSRGPGGETQYF
TRBV7-2	17	TRBD2	-	TRBJ2-3	TGTGCCAGCAGCTTCGCGGGGGTAGGAGCGGGGGATGATACGCAGTATTTT	CASSFAGVGAGDDTQYF
TRBV20-1	14	-	-	TRBJ2-3	TGCAGTGCTAGAGGGCCGGTGGGGACAGATACGCAGTATTTT	CSARGPVGTDTQYF
TRBV7-9	14	-	-	TRBJ2-3	TGTGCCAGCAGCTTAGATATTGGTCCAGATACGCAGTATTTT	CASSLDIGPDTQYF
TRBV5-5	13	-	-	TRBJ1-4	TGTGCCAGCAGCTTCCAAGGGAAGGAAAAACTGTTTTTT	CASSFQGKEKLFF
TRBV29-1	14	TRBD1	-	TRBJ1-2	TGCAGCGGGGGCTGGGACAGAGCTCCCTATGGCTACACCTTC	CSGGWDRAPYGYTF
TRBV7-8	15	-	-	TRBJ2-2	TGTGCCAGCAGCTGGGATAGCCCTAACACCGGGGAGCTGTTTTTT	CASSWDSPNTGELFF
TRBV12-3/TRBV12-4	16	TRBD1	-	TRBJ2-4	TGTGCCAGCAGTTTAGCTGGACAGGGAAGCAAAAACATTCAGTACTTC	CASSLAGQGSKNIQYF
TRBV9	15	TRBD2	-	TRBJ2-1	TGTGCCAGCAGCGCCGGGAGGGACTCCTACAATGAGCAGTTCTTC	CASSAGRDSYNEQFF
TRBV12-3/TRBV12-4	17	TRBD1	-	TRBJ2-1	TGTGCCAGCAGTTTTTGGGACAGGGGATTCAGGGACAATGAGCAGTTCTTC	CASSFWDRGFRDNEQFF
TRBV20-1	14	TRBD2	few	TRBJ2-1	TGCAGTGCTCCTTTAGCGGGGGGCACCGGTGAGCAGTTCTTC	CSAPLAGGTGEQFF
TRBV15	14	TRBD1	-	TRBJ2-5	TGTGCCACCAGCAGAGATGCCAGGGGGGAGACCCAGTACTTC	CATSRDARGETQYF
TRBV12-3/TRBV12-4	13	-	-	TRBJ1-4	TGTGCTAGCAGTTTATACGGATTCGAAAAACTGTTTTTT	CASSLYGFEKLFF
TRBV6-5	14	-	-	TRBJ2-5	TGTGCCAGCAGTTACATTTCGGAACAAGAGACCCAGTACTTC	CASSYISEQETQYF
TRBV10-2	11	-	-	TRBJ1-1	TGCGCCAGCCTGGCAGGCACTGAAGCTTTCTTT	CASLAGTEAFF
TRBV20-1	18	TRBD1	few	TRBJ2-6	TGCAGTGCTAGTTCGACAGGGGGCGTTCTCTCTGGGGCCAACGTCCTGACTTTC	CSASSTGGVLSGANVLTF
TRBV20-1	13	-	once	TRBJ1-2	TGCAGTGCTAACCCCGGGCAGACCTATGGCTACACCTTC	CSANPGQTYGYTF
TRBV15	16	-	-	TRBJ2-1	TGTGCCACCAGCAGACAAGGACAGCCACCCTTCAATGAGCAGTTCTTC	CATSRQGQPPFNEQFF
TRBV5-6	12	-	-	TRBJ2-1	TGTGCCAGCAGCAGGGGGAACAATGAGCAGTTCTTC	CASSRGNNEQFF
TRBV20-1	14	-	-	TRBJ2-5	TGCAGTGCTAGAGATCTCAACAACCAAGAGACCCAGTACTTC	CSARDLNNQETQYF